This TCR beta chain was profiled in a study of Ad26.COV2.S vaccination and SARS-CoV-2 variants. Study-level information: Donor was one of the participants in the Ad26.COV2.S arm of the COV1001 trial. The authors gave Ad26.COV2.S intramuscularly, either once or twice 56 days apart.

Treatment reported: 15 to 20 received Ad26.COV2.S at low or high dose, single or two shots; roughly five received placebo; per-sample allocation not given. Specimens were obtained on day 63 following the first vaccine or placebo injection. Study-wide points: The placebo group had lower spike-specific TCR breadth than the vaccine recipients did. Substantial response breadth was reportedly seen for spike-specific CD8+ and CD4+ T cells after vaccination.

V lost 6 bases to trimming and J lost 4 bases; unmatched junction nucleotides: 4. The V gene's germline CDR1 is LNHDA and CDR2 SQIVND (reference sequence). The length of the CDR3 is 13 residues. Notes on this clone: Its antigen remains unidentified.

Assay used: immunoSEQ multiplex PCR; TCRdb lists only in-frame clones, some missing. This table holds approximately 480,000 clones, around nine tenths found once. The source of this sequence is a person between 18 and 60 years old who received the Ad26.COV2.S COVID-19 vaccine or a placebo. The chain is built from TRBV19 and TRBJ2-5; 8 positions agree with TRBD1. The sample here was peripheral blood, taken in a trial of Ad26.COV2.S vaccine versus placebo. CDR3 DNA: TGTGCCAGTAGATTGACAGGGGTAGAGACCCAGTACTTC. Protein sequence: CASRLTGVETQYF.